These 25 T cell receptor beta chains originate from one sample sequenced in a study of regulatory T cells in long-lasting Graves disease. Time point: newly diagnosed GD, antithyroid drugs for less than 3 months. RNA extracted from PBMCs served as the sequencing template. iRepertoire HTBI primers and Arm-PCR of CDR3 regions built TCR beta libraries. TCRdb independently ran MiXCR on the multiplex PCR reads; one entry per CDR3 protein. The sample yields 400,000 to 500,000 distinct CDR3 sequences, approximately 14% seen once. The sample was also reused in another study, on T cells in Graves' hyperthyroidism and ophthalmopathy.

The sequenced sample was peripheral blood mononuclear cells (PBMCs), obtained at new diagnosis, from a patient treated with antithyroid drugs. The receptors stem from a woman aged 45-60 years with Graves disease.

Ten or more counts support this clonotype. The CDR3 coding sequence is TGCGCCAGCAGCCCCTTAGCGGGGGGCACAGATACGCAGTATTTT. Its protein is CASSPLAGGTDTQYF. The genes are TRBV5-1 and TRBJ2-3; TRBD2 matches 9 bases. This CDR3 is 15 amino acids long. V lost 4 bases and J lost 1; bases outside the gene matches: 4. Germline V gene data show CDR1 as SGHRS and CDR2 as YFSETQ.

This clonotype was recorded a few times. The chain couples TRBV7-3 to TRBJ2-2; 14 bases match TRBD2. This CDR3 contains 17 residues. Germline V gene lookup returns CDR1 SGHTA and CDR2 FQGTGA. V gave up 5 bases and J gave up 5 bases; unmatched junction bases: 7. The CDR3 sequence: CASSLRGLAGATGELFF. The CDR3 DNA reads TGTGCCAGCAGCCTGCGGGGACTAGCGGGAGCGACCGGGGAGCTGTTTTTT.

This clonotype was counted a few times. The rearrangement joins TRBV27 to TRBJ2-5; 7 nucleotides align to TRBD1. CDR3 length equals 15 residues. Trimming at V came to 1 base and at J to 4 bases, leaving 6 bases not matched to a gene. Germline CDR1 and CDR2: MNHEY and SMNVEV (reference sequence). CDR3 sequence (DNA): TGTGCCAGCAGTTTATTGCTAGGGGGCCGAGAGACCCAGTACTTC. This translates into CASSLLLGGRETQYF.

This clonotype was picked up a small number of times. The V call is TRBV5-4, the J call TRBJ2-1; D might be TRBD2 (6 bases). Germline V gene sequence: CDR1 SGHNT, CDR2 YYREEE (reference sequence). The CDR3 totals 15 residues. The ends were cut back, 0 bases at V and 4 bases at J, with 11 bases in the middle. CDR3 nucleotide sequence: TGTGCCAGCAGCTTGGTCGGGAGCGAATACAATGAGCAGTTCTTC. This encodes CASSLVGSEYNEQFF. The variable domain in full, with the rest retrieved from reference TRBV5-4 and TRBJ2-1, is ETGVTQSPTHLIKTRGQQVTLRCSSQSGHNTVSWYQQALGQGPQFIFQYYREEENGRGNFPPRFSGLQFPNYSSELNVNALELDDSALYLCASSLVGSEYNEQFFGPGTRLTVL.

The chain has TRBV18 and TRBJ1-6; TRBD1 agrees at 11 bases. Germline V lookup: CDR1 KGHSH, CDR2 LQKENI. V dropped 5 bases and J dropped 7; count of bases not matched to a gene: 7. The length of the CDR3 is 16 residues. The DNA of the CDR3 is TGTGCCAGCTCATCCGGGACAGGGGGAATCAATTCACCCCTCCACTTT. It is translated as CASSSGTGGINSPLHF.

In this sample, this clonotype turned up many times. The gene calls are TRBV5-1 and TRBJ2-7, with 8 bases that match TRBD1. The CDR3 spans 14 residues. J lost 6 bases, V lost 3 bases, and 8 bases had no gene match. Germline V gene sequence: CDR1 SGHRS, CDR2 YFSETQ. CDR3 nucleotide sequence: TGCGCCAGCAGCTCCGGACAGGGTTATCGCGAGCAGTACTTC. It yields the protein CASSSGQGYREQYF.

This clonotype was observed a few times. This rearrangement joins TRBV6-2 or TRBV6-3 to TRBJ2-5, with D hard to call. Germline V lookup: CDR1 MNHEY, CDR2 SVGEGT. The CDR3 runs to 13 residues. V lost 4 bases, J lost 1 base, and 7 bases lay in between. CDR3 in DNA: TGTGCCAGCAGTTCACACCCCCAAGAGACCCAGTACTTC. Translating it yields CASSSHPQETQYF.

This clonotype was seen more than once but under ten times. The chain has TRBV27 and TRBJ2-1, with unresolved D. V was clipped by 0 bases and J by 13 bases, with 10 bases between them. The CDR3 extends over 12 amino acids. CDR1 is MNHEY, CDR2 SMNVEV, per germline (reference sequence). The CDR3 DNA reads as TGTGCCAGCAGTTTATCCCGCAGAGAACAGTTCTTC. Protein: CASSLSRREQFF.

This chain joins TRBV4-1 and TRBJ2-7; tentatively, D is TRBD1 or TRBD2 (6 bases each). The V gene's germline CDR1 is MGHRA and CDR2 YSYEKL. Trimming took off 4 bases at V and 4 bases at J, with 14 bases between the two ends. The CDR3 totals 14 residues. CDR3 DNA: TGCGCCAGCAGCCGAGTCTGGGGGGCATACGAGCAGTACTTC. Protein sequence: CASSRVWGAYEQYF.

This clonotype was found once. The genes are TRBV19 and TRBJ1-2; unclear D gene. CDR1 and CDR2 (germline): LNHDA, SQIVND (reference sequence). The CDR3 sequence is 13 residues long. The V end was cut by 6 bases, the J end by 1 base, with 9 bases between. The DNA of the CDR3 is TGTGCCAGTAGCACCCAGCTTAACTATGGCTACACCTTC. Its protein is CASSTQLNYGYTF.

In this sample, this clonotype turned up many times. The rearrangement joins TRBV2 to TRBJ1-6; 9 bases are a match to TRBD1. This CDR3 comprises 15 residues. Germline CDR1 is SNHLY and CDR2 is FYNNEI. The J segment lost 6 bases and the V segment lost 5 bases, leaving 5 bases of the junction unmatched. DNA of the CDR3: TGTGCCAGCAGTCAGGACAGGGGCCTTAATTCACCCCTCCACTTT. This sequence encodes CASSQDRGLNSPLHF.

This clonotype appeared a few times. The genes are TRBV11-2 and TRBJ1-2; a possible D gene is TRBD1 (6 bases). Per germline, CDR1 SGHAT and CDR2 FQNNGV. Trimming took off 4 bases at V and 0 bases at J, with 15 bases between the two ends. This CDR3 has 16 amino acids. CDR3 residues: CASSSPRQAPNYGYTF. Written as DNA, the CDR3 is TGTGCCAGCAGCTCCCCCCGACAGGCTCCTAACTATGGCTACACCTTC.

The chain links TRBV4-2 to TRBJ2-1, with a tentative D call TRBD2 (6 bases). Trimming removed 0 bases at V and 8 bases at J, with 17 bases between. The germline CDR1 and CDR2 sequences are LGHNA and YNFKEQ. The CDR3 extends over 16 amino acids. This CDR3 reads CASSQDPTGASDEQFF. Here the CDR3 DNA reads TGTGCCAGCAGCCAAGATCCTACGGGAGCCAGCGATGAGCAGTTCTTC.

The rearrangement links TRBV20-1 to TRBJ2-3; 8 nucleotides match TRBD2. V was clipped by 6 bases and J by 4 bases; unmatched bases: 9. This CDR3 comprises 14 residues. CDR1 and CDR2 (germline): DFQATT, SNEGSKA (reference sequence). CDR3 nucleotide sequence: TGCAGTGCCCCTCCTAGCGGGTATTCAGATACGCAGTATTTT. It yields the protein CSAPPSGYSDTQYF.

This clonotype came up a few times. This may come from a read error, since a much larger clone is one base off. This chain joins TRBV5-5 and TRBJ2-7; D is ambiguous. This CDR3 has 13 residues. In germline, CDR1 is SGHKS, CDR2 YYEKEE (reference sequence). CDR3 sequence reads: CASSFLSSYEQCF. In nucleotides, the CDR3 is TGTGCCAGCAGCTTTTTGAGCTCCTACGAGCAGTGCTTC.

This clonotype was counted ten times or more. The chain combines TRBV13 with TRBJ1-5, with D hard to call. V was clipped by 3 bases and J by 3 bases, with 3 bases between them. The CDR3 totals 12 residues. CDR1 is PRHDT and CDR2 is FYEKMQ in the germline V gene (reference sequence). For the CDR3, the DNA is TGTGCCAGCAGCTTCCACAATCAGCCCCAGCATTTT. Amino acids: CASSFHNQPQHF. The full variable domain, rest sourced from reference TRBV13 and TRBJ1-5, is AAGVIQSPRHLIKEKRETATLKCYPIPRHDTVYWYQQGPGQDPQFLISFYEKMQSDKGSIPDRFSAQQFSDYHSELNMSSLELGDSALYFCASSFHNQPQHFGDGTRLSIL.

This chain joins TRBV11-2 and TRBJ2-5, with D uncertain. Trimming took 0 bases from V and 2 from J, leaving 28 bases between them. The CDR3 contains 21 residues. In germline, CDR1 is SGHAT, CDR2 FQNNGV. The CDR3 reads CASSLELQVLIHGQRQETQYF. CDR3 DNA sequence: TGTGCCAGCAGCTTAGAGCTCCAGGTTCTAATCCATGGGCAACGACAAGAGACCCAGTACTTC.

In its sample, this clonotype was seen many times. The chain recombines TRBV20-1 with TRBJ2-3; TRBD2 matches 9 bases. The J segment lost 6 bases and the V segment lost 0 bases, leaving 16 bases of the junction unmatched. Germline values: CDR1 DFQATT, CDR2 SNEGSKA (reference sequence). This CDR3 has 18 amino acids. Here the CDR3 reads CSARDRIAGVLGTDTQYF. DNA of the CDR3: TGCAGTGCTAGAGATCGGATAGCGGGAGTATTGGGTACTGATACGCAGTATTTT.

As concerns this clonotype: This CDR3 is missing its conserved last phenylalanine or tryptophan, likely due to a read error. The V gene is TRBV4-1, the J gene TRBJ1-1, with a possible D match to TRBD1 (5 bases). The CDR3 spans 16 residues. The germline V gene has CDR1 MGHRA and CDR2 YSYEKL. Trimming took off 4 bases at V and 0 bases at J, with 15 bases between the two ends. The CDR3 loop is CASSPYGGPMNTEAFL. Written as DNA, the CDR3 is TGCGCCAGCAGCCCGTACGGGGGACCCATGAACACTGAAGCTTTCCTT.

The chain joins TRBV28 to TRBJ2-2; 7 bases match TRBD1. Germline values: CDR1 MDHEN, CDR2 SYDVKM. The V and J ends lost 4 bases and 7 bases, in that order; junction bases with no gene match: 3. The CDR3 loop spans 13 amino acids. The CDR3 coding sequence is TGTGCCAGCAGTTCACAGGGGAACGGGGAGCTGTTTTTT. This sequence encodes CASSSQGNGELFF.

Ten or more counts support this clonotype. The chain employs TRBV12-3 or TRBV12-4 and TRBJ2-1; 8 bases line up with TRBD2. The CDR3 contains 16 residues. V shed 8 bases and J 0 bases; nucleotides not matched to a gene: 9. The CDR3 DNA reads TGTGCCAGCGCTCAGACCGGGACTAGCTCCTACAATGAGCAGTTCTTC. Translated: CASAQTGTSSYNEQFF.

This clonotype has at least ten counts. J is TRBJ2-1 and V is TRBV6-2 or TRBV6-3; D is possibly TRBD1 (7 bases). CDR3 length equals 16 residues. Germline values: CDR1 MNHEY, CDR2 SVGEGT. V lost 5 bases to trimming and J lost 4 bases, with 18 bases between them. DNA for the CDR3: TGTGCCAGCAGTCGGAGGGACAGAAGTTGGTACAATGAGCAGTTCTTC. Amino acid sequence: CASSRRDRSWYNEQFF.

This clonotype was seen a few times. The chain employs TRBV29-1 and TRBJ1-1, with 7 bases identical to TRBD1. The CDR3 length is 13 residues. The junction had 8 bases not matched to a gene; V was cut back by 4 bases and J by 6 bases. Looked up from germline, CDR1 is SQVTM and CDR2 is ANQGSEA. CDR3 sequence reads: CSVGPGGPPEAFF. CDR3 nucleotides: TGCAGCGTTGGCCCAGGGGGACCGCCTGAAGCTTTCTTT.

In this sample, this clonotype turned up a few times. The chain links TRBV6-1 to TRBJ2-3, with a weak D call TRBD1 (6 bases). V was cut by 2 bases and J by 2 bases, with 11 bases left in between. The length of the CDR3 is 15 residues. CDR1 and CDR2 (germline): MNHNS, SASEGT. The CDR3 spells CASSERDTYTDTQYF. The CDR3 DNA is TGTGCCAGCAGTGAAAGGGACACATACACAGATACGCAGTATTTT.

On this clonotype itself: A much larger clone differs from this one at a single base, so this may be a read error. V and J are TRBV18 and TRBJ1-2, with TRBD1 matching over 8 bases. The germline V gene has CDR1 KGHSH and CDR2 LQKENI. This CDR3 is built from 14 residues. The CDR3 spells CASSPTTGDYSYTF. CDR3 sequence (DNA): TGTGCCAGCTCACCGACGACAGGGGACTATAGCTACACCTTC.